A selection of T cell receptor beta chains follows, all from one sample in a study of blood T cells in healthy people across ages. TCRdb recomputed calls from the 5' RACE reads with MiXCR, one row per CDR3 protein. The table shows over 700,000 distinct CDR3 sequences, with 20% to 25% occurring only once. The data were also submitted as part of a second study, on T cells of mothers and their children.

Input material: blood. Receptors originate from a boy aged 5 to 17 in good health. Both conserved end residues are part of each CDR3. Fields, in order: D gene, J gene, clone size, V gene, CDR3 protein, CDR3 DNA. D genes are given only for firm matches. Size is stated for part of the rows, as once, few or many counts, or as a class when the clone is expanded.

TRBD1	TRBJ2-4	.	TRBV2	CASILTGGGNIQYF	TGTGCCAGCATCCTGACAGGGGGAGGAAACATTCAGTACTTC
TRBD1	TRBJ2-7	.	TRBV28	CASRGQGPYEQYF	TGTGCCAGCAGGGGACAGGGACCCTACGAGCAGTACTTC
TRBD2	TRBJ2-1	once	TRBV12-3/TRBV12-4	CASSFTLAGDLDEQFF	TGTGCCAGCAGTTTTACCCTAGCGGGAGATCTCGATGAGCAGTTCTTC
.	TRBJ2-5	.	TRBV29-1	CSVEGAGAGETQYF	TGCAGCGTTGAAGGGGCAGGGGCGGGGGAGACCCAGTACTTC
.	TRBJ1-1	few	TRBV7-3	CASSLIAGLAEAFF	TGTGCCAGCAGCTTAATTGCCGGGTTGGCTGAAGCTTTCTTT
TRBD2	TRBJ2-1	few	TRBV7-8	CASSLAGAGGGNEQFF	TGTGCCAGCAGCTTAGCGGGAGCGGGAGGTGGGAATGAGCAGTTCTTC
.	TRBJ1-4	few	TRBV9	CASSVGQGTNEKLFF	TGTGCCAGCAGCGTAGGCCAGGGGACTAATGAAAAACTGTTTTTT
TRBD2	TRBJ2-5	few	TRBV9	CASSVGGSEETQYF	TGTGCCAGCAGCGTCGGGGGGAGCGAAGAGACCCAGTACTTC
TRBD2	TRBJ2-7	few	TRBV6-1	CASLSGSSYEQYF	TGTGCCAGCCTCAGCGGGAGTTCCTACGAGCAGTACTTC
TRBD2	TRBJ2-1	.	TRBV20-1	CSAPQRERWANEQFF	TGCAGTGCTCCCCAGCGGGAGCGGTGGGCCAATGAGCAGTTCTTC
.	TRBJ1-2	.	TRBV6-6	CASSYGQAIYGYTF	TGTGCCAGCAGTTACGGGCAGGCGATCTATGGCTACACCTTC
TRBD2	TRBJ2-1	many	TRBV4-1	CASSHLAQGGAGNEQFF	TGCGCCAGCAGCCATCTTGCCCAGGGAGGGGCGGGGAATGAGCAGTTCTTC
.	TRBJ2-2	few	TRBV4-2	CAGSQDGHANTGELFF	TGTGCCGGCAGCCAAGATGGCCACGCGAACACCGGGGAGCTGTTTTTT
TRBD2	TRBJ2-6	.	TRBV28	CASRRAGESALGANVLTF	TGTGCCAGCAGGCGGGCGGGGGAATCGGCGTTAGGGGCCAACGTCCTGACTTTC
TRBD2	TRBJ2-5	once	TRBV19	CASSIASGGAGETQYF	TGTGCCAGTAGTATAGCTAGCGGGGGGGCCGGAGAGACCCAGTACTTC
TRBD2	TRBJ2-3	few	TRBV20-1	CSGVRTSGVHTQYF	TGCTCCGGCGTCAGGACTAGCGGGGTTCATACGCAGTATTTT
.	TRBJ1-2	.	TRBV2	CASSFNRDTFNYGYTF	TGTGCCAGCAGTTTTAACCGGGACACCTTTAACTATGGCTACACCTTC
.	TRBJ2-6	few	TRBV6-1	CASSEGRIWDSGANALTF	TGTGCCAGCAGTGAGGGCAGGATTTGGGACTCTGGGGCCAACGCCCTGACTTTC
.	TRBJ2-5	few	TRBV6-2/TRBV6-3	CASEGETQYF	TGTGCCAGCGAAGGGGAGACCCAGTACTTC
TRBD2	TRBJ2-5	.	TRBV20-1	CSAGGGRARETQYF	TGCAGTGCAGGGGGCGGGAGGGCCAGGGAGACCCAGTACTTC
TRBD1	TRBJ2-7	.	TRBV29-1	CSVAGDSHYEQYF	TGCAGCGTGGCCGGGGACAGCCACTACGAGCAGTACTTC
.	TRBJ2-5	few	TRBV24-1	CATSDLTSQTQYF	TGTGCCACCAGTGATTTGACTAGCCAGACCCAGTACTTC
TRBD2	TRBJ2-5	.	TRBV7-2	CASSVQLAGGQETQYF	TGTGCCAGCAGCGTGCAACTAGCGGGGGGGCAGGAGACCCAGTACTTC
.	TRBJ2-6	few	TRBV29-1	CSAQGRISGANVLTF	TGCAGCGCCCAAGGTCGGATCTCTGGGGCCAACGTCCTGACTTTC
.	TRBJ2-5	.	TRBV5-6	CASSLFESGATKTQYF	TGTGCCAGCAGCTTGTTCGAGTCAGGGGCCACAAAGACCCAGTACTTC
.	TRBJ2-1	few	TRBV5-6	CATTTGRESNEQFF	TGTGCCACCACCACAGGCAGGGAGAGCAATGAGCAGTTCTTC
TRBD1	TRBJ2-3	.	TRBV15	CATSRERGPGGPEDTQYF	TGTGCCACCAGCAGAGAAAGGGGGCCAGGGGGTCCTGAAGATACGCAGTATTTT
TRBD1	TRBJ2-5	few	TRBV29-1	CSVGGTGEETQYF	TGCAGCGTTGGGGGGACAGGGGAAGAGACCCAGTACTTC
.	TRBJ2-7	.	TRBV20-1	CSARYQKDSPYEQYF	TGCAGTGCTAGATACCAGAAGGACAGCCCCTACGAGCAGTACTTC
TRBD1	TRBJ1-1	.	TRBV7-3	CAVLQGSEAFF	TGTGCCGTTTTACAGGGGAGTGAAGCTTTCTTT
.	TRBJ2-3	few	TRBV9	CASSVGGVYTDTQYF	TGTGCCAGCAGCGTAGGTGGGGTCTACACAGATACGCAGTATTTT
.	TRBJ1-1	.	TRBV5-6	CASSLISSGAMNTEAFF	TGTGCCAGCAGCTTGATTTCTTCAGGGGCTATGAACACTGAAGCTTTCTTT
.	TRBJ2-7	few	TRBV2	CACSEYNPGPTYEQYF	TGTGCCTGCAGTGAATACAACCCAGGGCCTACCTACGAGCAGTACTTC
.	TRBJ2-5	.	TRBV13	CASSLDSAGREAQYF	TGTGCCAGCAGCTTAGATTCGGCGGGTCGAGAGGCCCAGTACTTC
.	TRBJ2-2	.	TRBV7-9	CASSLGQPGELFF	TGTGCCAGCAGCTTGGGGCAGCCCGGGGAGCTGTTTTTT
.	TRBJ1-4	once	TRBV29-1	CSVARGEKLFF	TGCAGCGTTGCTCGGGGAGAAAAACTGTTTTTT
.	TRBJ2-3	.	TRBV6-6	CASTFRDTQYF	TGTGCCAGCACTTTTCGTGATACGCAGTATTTT
.	TRBJ2-3	few	TRBV10-2	CASSEIGATQYF	TGCGCCAGCAGTGAGATAGGGGCCACGCAGTATTTT
.	TRBJ2-1	.	TRBV5-8	CASSLDSYPNEQFF	TGTGCCAGCAGCTTGGATTCCTATCCCAATGAGCAGTTCTTC
TRBD2	TRBJ2-2	.	TRBV7-9	CASTSSGRNTGELFF	TGTGCCAGCACCTCTAGCGGGAGAAACACCGGGGAGCTGTTTTTT
.	TRBJ2-5	few	TRBV12-3/TRBV12-4	CASSEREQETQYF	TGTGCCAGCAGCGAAAGGGAACAAGAGACCCAGTACTTC
TRBD2	TRBJ2-3	.	TRBV13	CASSSLSSSGVRPDTQYF	TGTGCCAGCAGCTCCCTCAGCTCTAGCGGGGTAAGACCAGATACGCAGTATTTT
.	TRBJ1-3	once	TRBV12-3/TRBV12-4	CASSSGTSGYSGNTIYF	TGTGCCAGCAGTTCCGGGACGTCTGGTTACTCTGGAAACACCATATATTTT
.	TRBJ2-7	.	TRBV20-1	CSASALADPSYEQYF	TGCAGTGCTAGCGCCTTAGCGGACCCATCCTACGAGCAGTACTTC
.	TRBJ1-2	.	TRBV24-1	CATSDPRQGSGYTF	TGTGCCACCAGTGATCCAAGGCAGGGGAGCGGCTACACCTTC
.	TRBJ2-1	few	TRBV11-1	CASSLSGYSYNEQFF	TGTGCCAGCAGCTTATCTGGGTACTCCTACAATGAGCAGTTCTTC
TRBD1	TRBJ1-1	.	TRBV7-2	CASSIDRDLLEAFF	TGTGCCAGCAGCATTGACAGGGACCTCCTCGAAGCTTTCTTT